This T cell receptor (beta chain) derives from a study of shared clonotypes between healthy human individuals. Concerning this clone itself: Antigen unknown.

Deep-level assay runs were performed. Source study methods: Filtering of immunoSEQ junctional sequences could not match full-length read filtering. The assay was immunoSEQ multiplex PCR, and TCRdb's table has in-frame clones only and misses some. V and J calls and clone size are those listed in that table; D and trimming were worked out from the DNA. Of hundreds of thousands of clones listed, about 92% are singletons. In the naive CD8 group, cells lacked CD45RO and were positively selected for CCR7, so terminally differentiated effector memory CD45RA+ cells were left out. Study outcomes and limitations: In the sorted subsets, rarefaction showed sequencing was incomplete despite large depth.

This CDR3 has 13 residues. J was trimmed by 4 bases and V by 7 bases; bases with no gene match: 3. Per germline, CDR1 WSHSY and CDR2 SAAADI. J is TRBJ2-1 and V is TRBV10-2; 8 positions match TRBD2. The sample was naive CD8+ T cells sorted from blood. The TCR sequence derives from a man aged 25 to 45 in good health. This CDR3 is CASTGGGYNEQFF. As DNA, the CDR3 is TGCGCCAGCACCGGGGGGGGATACAATGAGCAGTTCTTC.